The sequence of this T cell receptor (beta chain) was determined in a study of metastatic and nonmetastatic thyroid tumors. In the study overall: Comparative analysis of repertoires was undertaken across blood and tumor or nodule tissue obtained from malignant and benign thyroid patients. Study-level points and caveats: TCR beta diversity was reportedly significantly higher in malignant thyroid tumors than benign nodules, in blood and tumor.

This CDR3 spans 15 amino acids. Deletions cut 3 bases from V and 4 bases from J, with 13 bases between. The germline CDR1 and CDR2 sequences are SNHLY and FYNNEI. Authors' methods: Researchers built a distant-metastasis classifier for papillary thyroid cancer that drew on CDR3 differences across clinicopathological groups. TCRdb reprocessed the PCR reads via MiXCR. TCRdb's processing, not the authors', yielded these V and J calls. The data hold tens of thousands of clones, with 16% observed a single time. This clone was recorded many times. What it recognizes is unknown. Patients were all untreated before their thyroid surgery.

The sequence was collected from a male donor with papillary thyroid cancer or a benign thyroid nodule (not recorded which). Some clones in this sample may be carry-over from other donors' samples. V usage is TRBV2 and J usage is TRBJ1-5, with D possibly matching TRBD1 (6 bases). The sequenced sample was blood. The CDR3 sequence: CASSDESTGNQPQHF. CDR3 nucleotides: TGTGCCAGCAGTGATGAGTCGACAGGAAATCAGCCCCAGCATTTT. Using reference TRBV2 and TRBJ1-5 for the parts outside the CDR3, the full variable domain is EPEVTQTPSHQVTQMGQEVILRCVPISNHLYFYWYRQILGQKVEFLVSFYNNEISEKSEIFDDQFSVERPDGSNFTLKIRSTKLEDSAMYFCASSDESTGNQPQHFGDGTRLSIL.